A single sample is the source of the 29 T cell receptor beta chains below, sequenced in a study of Graves' ophthalmopathy and Graves' hyperthyroidism. TCR beta CDR3 amplification used RNA transcripts. An opening RT-PCR round employed HTBI primers and preceded a second-round multiplex PCR. TCRdb re-called the multiplex PCR reads with MiXCR, one entry per CDR3 protein. This sample has around 520,000 distinct CDR3 sequences, with about 40% found just once. Specimen: peripheral blood or thyroid tissue (not recorded which). The receptors were gathered from an adult man with Graves' hyperthyroidism.

The genes are TRBV18 and TRBJ1-1; 12 nucleotides align to TRBD1. The germline V gene encodes CDR1 KGHSH and CDR2 LQKENI. The CDR3 covers 14 residues. The J segment lost 10 bases and the V segment lost 3 bases, leaving 6 bases of the junction unmatched. Written as DNA, the CDR3 is TGTGCCAGCTCACCGAACCGGGACAGGGGGCGAGCTTTCTTT. It codes for CASSPNRDRGRAFF.

This clonotype was counted at least ten times. The chain recombines TRBV6-5 with TRBJ2-7, with a tentative D call TRBD2 (6 bases). Between the trimmed V and J ends, which lost 7 bases and 5 bases, there was a span of 18 bases. Per germline, CDR1 MNHEY and CDR2 SVGAGI. The CDR3 extends over 14 amino acids. In DNA form, the CDR3 reads TGTGCCAGCACGAGGCGGGATGACTTCGACGAGCAGTACTTC. Translating gives CASTRRDDFDEQYF.

This clonotype was recorded many times. This chain uses TRBV25-1 with TRBJ1-1, with D possibly TRBD1 on 6 matching bases. The CDR3 has 14 residues. V was pared by 4 bases and J by 4 bases, with 13 bases between. Germline lookup yields CDR1 MGHDK and CDR2 SYGVNS. The CDR3: CASSGTGFITEAFF. Written as DNA, the CDR3 is TGTGCCAGCAGTGGAACAGGGTTCATCACTGAAGCTTTCTTT. Full variable domain (missing parts from reference TRBV25-1 and TRBJ1-1): EADIYQTPRYLVIGTGKKITLECSQTMGHDKMYWYQQDPGMELHLIHYSYGVNSTEKGDLSSESTVSRIRTEHFPLTLESARPSHTSQYLCASSGTGFITEAFFGQGTRLTVV.

This chain links TRBV29-1 with TRBJ2-7; TRBD2 matches 7 bases. The V and J ends lost 3 bases and 4 bases, in that order; junction bases with no gene match: 6. Germline lookup yields CDR1 SQVTM and CDR2 ANQGSEA. The CDR3 is 13 amino acids. DNA of the CDR3: TGCAGCGTTGACGCGGGAGTCGGGTACGAGCAGTACTTC. It yields the protein CSVDAGVGYEQYF.

V is TRBV6-2 or TRBV6-3 and J is TRBJ2-2; D ambiguous. Germline lookup yields CDR1 MNHEY and CDR2 SVGEGT. Trimming shortened V by 8 bases and J by 4 bases, and 5 bases separated the two germline ends. This CDR3 has 11 amino acids. This CDR3 reads CASCSTGELFF. CDR3 sequence (DNA): TGTGCCAGCTGCTCCACCGGGGAGCTGTTTTTT.

This clonotype has ten or more counts. V is TRBV14 and J is TRBJ1-1; D remains ambiguous. The CDR3 has 13 amino acids. Looked up from germline, CDR1 is SGHDN and CDR2 is FVKESK. V lost 1 base and J 1 base, leaving 4 bases between the germline ends. The CDR3 protein is CASSQVRNTEAFF. CDR3 in DNA: TGTGCCAGCAGCCAAGTAAGGAACACTGAAGCTTTCTTT.

The chain uses TRBV10-3 and TRBJ1-3; a weak D match, TRBD1 (6 bases). This CDR3 contains 13 residues. From germline, CDR1 is ENHRY and CDR2 SYGVKD. The V gene lost 6 bases and the J gene lost 8 bases, with 14 bases spanning the gap. DNA for the CDR3: TGTGCCATCAGCCAGGGGAGTGGGGACACCATATATTTT. Amino acid sequence: CAISQGSGDTIYF.

The chain is built from TRBV10-3 and TRBJ1-1, with D possibly TRBD1 on 6 matching bases. The CDR3 is 14 amino acids. Germline lookup yields CDR1 ENHRY and CDR2 SYGVKD. Trimming removed 1 base at V and 1 base at J, with 7 bases between. DNA for the CDR3: TGTGCCATCAGTGAGTTGGGGGCGAACACTGAAGCTTTCTTT. It encodes CAISELGANTEAFF.

This clonotype was picked up many times. This chain uses TRBV2 with TRBJ2-5; the D is unclear. Germline assignment: CDR1 SNHLY and CDR2 FYNNEI. The CDR3 totals 14 residues. The V gene lost 2 bases and the J gene lost 1 base, with 8 bases spanning the gap. The CDR3 DNA reads TGTGCCAGCAGTGAACTCCAGTCCCAAGAGACCCAGTACTTC. Its translation: CASSELQSQETQYF.

The chain has TRBV12-5 and TRBJ1-2; 8 positions agree with TRBD1. Germline V gene sequence: CDR1 LGHNT, CDR2 FRNRAP. V gave up 5 bases and J gave up 4 bases; unmatched junction bases: 12. The CDR3 sequence is 16 residues long. The CDR3 DNA reads as TGTGCTAGTGGTCGCGGACAGGGCAGTATGTCCTATGGCTACACCTTC. Protein sequence: CASGRGQGSMSYGYTF.

This clonotype was seen ten or more times. The chain is built from TRBV2 and TRBJ1-2; D uncertain. This CDR3 region has 13 residues. CDR1 is SNHLY and CDR2 is FYNNEI in the germline V gene. The V end was cut by 6 bases, the J end by 3 bases, with 11 bases between. CDR3 nucleotides: TGTGCCAGCAGGGTCGACAAGGACTATGGCTACACCTTC. It specifies CASRVDKDYGYTF.

This clonotype was seen a handful of times. The V and J genes are TRBV7-9 and TRBJ2-3; D remains ambiguous. Per germline, CDR1 SEHNR and CDR2 FQNEAQ (reference sequence). V was clipped by 8 bases and J by 2 bases, with 11 bases between them. This CDR3 has 13 residues. CDR3 coding DNA: TGTGCCAGCTGTAAGGAGTTCACAGATACGCAGTATTTT. It translates to CASCKEFTDTQYF.

This clonotype has more than one count but fewer than ten. The chain's CDR3 is CASSYRDRGTDTQYF. The CDR3 DNA sequence: TGTGCCAGCAGTTACCGGGACAGGGGCACAGATACGCAGTATTTT. The V and J genes are TRBV2 and TRBJ2-3; 9 nucleotides line up with TRBD1. After removal of 5 bases from V and 1 base from J, the junction contained 4 bases not matched to a gene. Looked up from germline, CDR1 is SNHLY and CDR2 is FYNNEI. The CDR3 totals 15 residues.

V and J are TRBV28 and TRBJ1-5; TRBD1 is a possible D gene (5 bases). The V end was cut by 7 bases, the J end by 5 bases, with 18 bases between. The CDR3 extends over 15 amino acids. Germline lookup yields CDR1 MDHEN and CDR2 SYDVKM. Here the CDR3 DNA reads TGTGCCAGCACCTTACCGGGACCGGGGCATCAGCCCCAGCATTTT. This gives the protein CASTLPGPGHQPQHF.

This clonotype came up many times. J is TRBJ1-6 and V is TRBV7-2, with D perhaps matching TRBD1 (5 bases). The V end lost 5 bases, the J end lost 14 bases, and 10 bases lay between the germline ends. The CDR3 runs to 11 residues. Germline V gene data show CDR1 as SGHTA and CDR2 as FQGNSA. The CDR3 is CASSPGLALHF. For the CDR3, the DNA is TGTGCCAGCAGCCCGGGACTAGCCCTCCACTTT.

The chain carries TRBV4-1 and TRBJ1-6, with 8 bases identical to TRBD1. This CDR3 comprises 18 residues. Germline loops: CDR1 MGHRA, CDR2 YSYEKL. The ends lost 3 bases at V and 0 bases at J; junction bases unmatched: 7. CDR3 protein: CASSHPDRADSYNSPLHF. The DNA of the CDR3 is TGCGCCAGCAGCCACCCGGACAGGGCAGACTCCTATAATTCACCCCTCCACTTT.

The chain recombines TRBV5-4 with TRBJ2-5; 8 positions agree with TRBD1. The germline V gene has CDR1 SGHNT and CDR2 YYREEE (reference sequence). V was pared by 4 bases and J by 4 bases, with 15 bases of the junction left unmatched. CDR3 size: 17 residues. DNA for the CDR3: TGTGCCAGCAGCCAAGTGGGTGGCAGGGGGCGCCGAGAGACCCAGTACTTC. It is translated as CASSQVGGRGRRETQYF.

The genes are TRBV7-9 and TRBJ2-7, with 9 bases aligning to TRBD1. Matching the DNA end better, TRBJ2-1 makes the J call doubtful. This CDR3 spans 15 amino acids. The germline V gene has CDR1 SEHNR and CDR2 FQNEAQ (reference sequence). The CDR3 is CASSEARTGVNEQFF. CDR3 nucleotides: TGTGCCAGCAGCGAAGCAAGGACAGGGGTCAATGAGCAGTTCTTC.

Many counts were recorded for this clonotype. The chain has TRBV12-3 or TRBV12-4 and TRBJ1-1, with 8 bases aligning to TRBD1. The V gene end was trimmed by 8 bases and the J gene end by 6 bases; junction bases not matched to a gene: 17. The length of the CDR3 is 16 residues. CDR3: CASGRARGRGPPEAFF. DNA of the CDR3: TGTGCCAGCGGAAGGGCCAGGGGGCGCGGTCCCCCTGAAGCTTTCTTT.

At least ten counts were recorded for this clonotype. The V gene is TRBV5-8, the J gene TRBJ2-5; TRBD1 or TRBD2 may be the D gene (5 bases each). V lost 0 bases to trimming and J lost 12 bases, with 21 bases between them. Germline loops: CDR1 SGHTS, CDR2 YDEGEE. This CDR3 region has 15 residues. CDR3 in amino acids: CASSLEGIPILGEYF. CDR3 DNA sequence: TGTGCCAGCAGCTTGGAGGGGATCCCCATCCTCGGGGAGTACTTC.

In this sample, this clonotype turned up many times. V is TRBV20-1 and J is TRBJ1-6, with D perhaps matching TRBD1 (5 bases). The V end was cut by 3 bases, the J end by 7 bases, with 10 bases between. The CDR3 spans 13 residues. Germline V lookup: CDR1 DFQATT, CDR2 SNEGSKA (reference sequence). CDR3: CSARTARNSPLHF. CDR3 coding DNA: TGCAGTGCTAGGACAGCCCGCAATTCACCCCTCCACTTT.

This clonotype was observed many times. The chain has TRBV20-1 and TRBJ1-5; no firm D call. Germline CDR1 reads DFQATT; CDR2 reads SNEGSKA (reference sequence). V dropped 4 bases and J dropped 3 bases, with 16 bases sitting between them. The CDR3 spans 15 residues. The CDR3 here is CSATRSGSPNQPQHF. The CDR3, as DNA: TGCAGTGCTACCAGGTCGGGCAGTCCCAATCAGCCCCAGCATTTT.

The sample holds many counts of this clonotype. This chain connects TRBV5-8 to TRBJ1-2; 7 bases are a match to TRBD1. Germline V gene data show CDR1 as SGHTS and CDR2 as YDEGEE. V gave up 0 bases and J gave up 6 bases; unmatched junction bases: 2. The CDR3 is made up of 13 amino acids. Here the CDR3 DNA reads TGTGCCAGCAGCTTGGCGGGGACAGATGGCTACACCTTC. This gives the protein CASSLAGTDGYTF.

This clonotype was detected a few times. The rearrangement links TRBV10-3 to TRBJ2-7; the match to TRBD2 covers 8 bases. V lost 5 bases, J lost 0 bases, and 9 bases stayed unmatched. The CDR3 is made up of 16 amino acids. The germline gives CDR1 ENHRY, CDR2 SYGVKD. The CDR3 loop is CAISLSGSPLSYEQYF. CDR3 DNA sequence: TGTGCCATCAGTCTCAGCGGGAGTCCCCTCTCCTACGAGCAGTACTTC.

This clonotype appeared many times. The chain is built from TRBV5-6 and TRBJ2-7, with 7 bases aligning to TRBD1. CDR3 length: 13 residues. Germline trimming cut 0 bases from V and 5 bases from J; bases unmatched to any gene: 2. Germline assignment: CDR1 SGHDT and CDR2 YYEEEE. The CDR3 protein is CASSLEGQNEQYF. CDR3 nucleotides: TGTGCCAGCAGCTTGGAGGGACAGAACGAGCAGTACTTC.

The genes are TRBV25-1 and TRBJ2-7; D gene unclear. V lost 2 bases and J lost 1, with 9 bases in between. The CDR3 sequence is 14 residues long. Germline-derived CDR1 and CDR2 are MGHDK and SYGVNS. This CDR3 is CASSETQGSYEQYF. CDR3 coding DNA: TGTGCCAGCAGTGAAACTCAAGGATCCTACGAGCAGTACTTC.

The chain uses TRBV5-1 and TRBJ2-3; D gene ambiguous. The length of the CDR3 is 14 residues. Looked up from germline, CDR1 is SGHRS and CDR2 is YFSETQ. V shed 4 bases and J shed 2 bases, with 11 bases lying between them. CDR3 nucleotides: TGCGCCAGCAGCACCGGAGACTTCACAGATACGCAGTATTTT. Protein: CASSTGDFTDTQYF.

A word on this clonotype: A junction boundary mismatches the germline segment, possibly from a read error. The chain is built from TRBV5-1 and TRBJ2-3; TRBD2 matches 9 bases. Germline assignment: CDR1 SGHRS and CDR2 YFSETQ. The CDR3 consists of 16 residues. The CDR3 region has the DNA TGTGCCAGCAGCGCGTCTAGCGGGACATTCACAGGTACGCAGTATTTT. It encodes CASSASSGTFTGTQYF.

This clonotype has just a few counts. The genes are TRBV5-1 and TRBJ2-6, with 7 nucleotides matching TRBD1. CDR3 length equals 18 residues. With V trimmed by 0 bases and J by 0 bases, 6 bases remained unmatched. Germline CDR1 SGHRS, CDR2 YFSETQ. The chain's CDR3 is CASSLAQGMGSGANVLTF. CDR3 nucleotide sequence: TGCGCCAGCAGCTTGGCACAGGGGATGGGCTCTGGGGCCAACGTCCTGACTTTC.